The 6 T cell receptor beta chains given below trace back to one sample, sequenced in a study of shared clonotypes between healthy human individuals. The repertoire was sequenced with immunoSEQ multiplex PCR; TCRdb's copy has only in-frame clones and lacks some. The sample contains a few million clones, more than 85% of which appear only once. The specimen sequenced was naive CD4+ T cells from PBMCs. This sample's subset: CD45RA+ positively selected. Source of these receptors: a man younger than 35 in good health. Some clones in this sample may be carry-over from other donors' samples.

The chain recombines TRBV2 with TRBJ1-2; D uncertain. V was shortened by 5 bases and J by 6 bases, with 13 bases between the two germline ends. Germline-derived CDR1 and CDR2 are SNHLY and FYNNEI. The CDR3 loop spans 13 amino acids. The CDR3 protein is CASSLDLRHGYTF. CDR3 sequence (DNA): TGTGCCAGCAGTCTGGACCTCCGTCATGGCTACACCTTC. Together with reference TRBV2 and TRBJ1-2, the CDR3 gives the full variable domain: EPEVTQTPSHQVTQMGQEVILRCVPISNHLYFYWYRQILGQKVEFLVSFYNNEISEKSEIFDDQFSVERPDGSNFTLKIRSTKLEDSAMYFCASSLDLRHGYTFGSGTRLTVV.

V and J are TRBV9 and TRBJ1-5, with 11 bases identical to TRBD1. Trimming removed 3 bases from V and 5 bases from J; junction bases left unmatched: 4. The CDR3 covers 15 residues. Germline V gene lookup returns CDR1 SGDLS and CDR2 YYNGEE. CDR3 residues: CASSAGQGAYQPQHF. DNA for the CDR3: TGTGCCAGCAGCGCAGGACAGGGGGCGTATCAGCCCCAGCATTTT. Based on the CDR3 plus reference TRBV9 and TRBJ1-5, the full variable domain is DSGVTQTPKHLITATGQRVTLRCSPRSGDLSVYWYQQSLDQGLQFLIQYYNGEERAKGNILERFSAQQFPDLHSELNLSSLELGDSALYFCASSAGQGAYQPQHFGDGTRLSIL.

The chain is built from TRBV18 and TRBJ1-2; TRBD1 matches at 7 bases. V dropped 3 bases and J dropped 4; count of bases not matched to a gene: 8. The CDR3 covers 15 residues. Per germline, CDR1 KGHSH and CDR2 LQKENI. The CDR3 reads CASSPSSAGGYGYTF. CDR3 sequence (DNA): TGTGCCAGCTCACCCTCCTCCGCAGGGGGCTATGGCTACACCTTC.

Only a few counts were recorded for this clone. The chain carries TRBV6-1 and TRBJ1-5; D ambiguous. Between the trimmed V and J ends, which lost 8 bases and 6 bases, there was a span of 14 bases. Per the germline V gene, CDR1 is MNHNS and CDR2 is SASEGT. There are 13 residues in the CDR3. CDR3 amino acids: CASAEGGVQPQHF. The CDR3 DNA follows: TGTGCCAGCGCTGAAGGTGGGGTTCAGCCCCAGCATTTT.

V gene TRBV25-1 combines with J gene TRBJ1-5; D is unresolved. Trimming removed 1 base from V and 7 bases from J, with 17 bases in between. This CDR3 has 16 amino acids. Germline CDR1 MGHDK, CDR2 SYGVNS. The CDR3, as DNA: TGTGCCAGCAGTGAATCTGGTAAGGGCGTCGGACAGCCCCAGCATTTT. Translated: CASSESGKGVGQPQHF.

The chain links TRBV28 to TRBJ1-3; D unresolved. The CDR3 length is 15 residues. Germline loops: CDR1 MDHEN, CDR2 SYDVKM. The V end was cut by 7 bases, the J end by 0 bases, with 13 bases between. The CDR3 nucleotides read TGTGCCAGCACCCCGGGCCTGGCCTCTGGAAACACCATATATTTT. Protein: CASTPGLASGNTIYF.